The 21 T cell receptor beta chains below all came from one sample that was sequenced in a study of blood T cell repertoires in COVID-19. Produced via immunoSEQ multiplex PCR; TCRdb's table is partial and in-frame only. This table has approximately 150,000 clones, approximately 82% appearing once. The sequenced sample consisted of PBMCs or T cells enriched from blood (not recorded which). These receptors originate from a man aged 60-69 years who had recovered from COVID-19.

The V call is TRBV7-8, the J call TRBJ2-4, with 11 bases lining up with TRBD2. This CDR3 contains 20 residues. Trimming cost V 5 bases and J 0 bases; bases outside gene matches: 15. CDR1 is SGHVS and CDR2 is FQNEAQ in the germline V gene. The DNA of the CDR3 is TGTGCCAGCAGCACTAGCGGGGGCAGGCGATCCTTACTAGCCAAAAACATTCAGTACTTC. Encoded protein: CASSTSGGRRSLLAKNIQYF.

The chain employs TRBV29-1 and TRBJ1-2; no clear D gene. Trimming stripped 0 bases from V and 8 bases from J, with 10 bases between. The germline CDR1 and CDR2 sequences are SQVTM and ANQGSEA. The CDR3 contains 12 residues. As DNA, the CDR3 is TGCAGCGTTGAAGACCTGATTAGCGGCTACACCTTC. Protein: CSVEDLISGYTF.

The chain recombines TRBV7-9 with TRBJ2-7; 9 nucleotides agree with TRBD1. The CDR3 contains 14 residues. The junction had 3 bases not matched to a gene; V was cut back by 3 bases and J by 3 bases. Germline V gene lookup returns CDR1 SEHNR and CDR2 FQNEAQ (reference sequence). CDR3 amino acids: CASSFRTGVYEQYF. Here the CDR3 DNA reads TGTGCCAGCAGCTTTCGGACAGGGGTCTACGAGCAGTACTTC.

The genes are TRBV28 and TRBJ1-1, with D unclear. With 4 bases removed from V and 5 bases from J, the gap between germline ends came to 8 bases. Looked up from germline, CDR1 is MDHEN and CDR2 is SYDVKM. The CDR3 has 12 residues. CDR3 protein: CASSYGLTEAFF. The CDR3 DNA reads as TGTGCCAGCAGTTACGGGTTGACTGAAGCTTTCTTT. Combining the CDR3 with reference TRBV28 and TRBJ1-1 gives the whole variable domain DVKVTQSSRYLVKRTGEKVFLECVQDMDHENMFWYRQDPGLGLRLIYFSYDVKMKEKGDIPEGYSVSREKKERFSLILESASTNQTSMYLCASSYGLTEAFFGQGTRLTVV.

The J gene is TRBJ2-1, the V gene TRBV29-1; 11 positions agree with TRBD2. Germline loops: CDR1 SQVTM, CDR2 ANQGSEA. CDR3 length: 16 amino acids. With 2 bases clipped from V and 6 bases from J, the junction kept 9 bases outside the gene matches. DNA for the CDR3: TGCAGCGTTGAACTCCCTAGCGGGAGGAGGATCAATGAGCAGTTCTTC. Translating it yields CSVELPSGRRINEQFF.

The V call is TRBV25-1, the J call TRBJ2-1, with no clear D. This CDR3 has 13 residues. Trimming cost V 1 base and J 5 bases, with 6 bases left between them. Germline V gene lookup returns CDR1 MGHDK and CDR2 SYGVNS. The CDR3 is CASSEFGDNEQFF. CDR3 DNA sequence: TGTGCCAGCAGTGAATTCGGTGACAATGAGCAGTTCTTC.

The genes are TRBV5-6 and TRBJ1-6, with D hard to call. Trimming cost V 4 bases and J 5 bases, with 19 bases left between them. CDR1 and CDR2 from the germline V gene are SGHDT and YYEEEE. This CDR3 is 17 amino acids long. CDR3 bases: TGTGCCAGCAGCCATCCGAGGGATGATGGAGATAATTCACCCCTCCACTTT. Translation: CASSHPRDDGDNSPLHF.

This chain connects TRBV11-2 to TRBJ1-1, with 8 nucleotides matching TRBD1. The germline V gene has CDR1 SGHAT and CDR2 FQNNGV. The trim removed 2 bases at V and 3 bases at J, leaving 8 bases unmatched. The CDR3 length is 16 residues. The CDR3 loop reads CASSLRQGLRDTEAFF. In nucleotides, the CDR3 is TGTGCCAGCAGCTTACGACAGGGGCTACGGGACACTGAAGCTTTCTTT.

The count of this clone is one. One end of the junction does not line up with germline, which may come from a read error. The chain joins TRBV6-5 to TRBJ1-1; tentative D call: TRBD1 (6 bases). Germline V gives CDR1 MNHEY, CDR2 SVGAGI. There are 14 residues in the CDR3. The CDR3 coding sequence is TGTGCCAGCAGTCACTCTGCAGGGGAGGGTGAAGCTTTCTTT. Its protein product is CASSHSAGEGEAFF.

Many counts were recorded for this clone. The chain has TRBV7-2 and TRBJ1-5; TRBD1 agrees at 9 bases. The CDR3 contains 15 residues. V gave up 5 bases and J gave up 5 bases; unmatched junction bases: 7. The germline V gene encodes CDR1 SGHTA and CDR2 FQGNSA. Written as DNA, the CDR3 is TGTGCCAGCAGCCTCGCCGGGACAGGGCATCAGCCCCAGCATTTT. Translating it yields CASSLAGTGHQPQHF. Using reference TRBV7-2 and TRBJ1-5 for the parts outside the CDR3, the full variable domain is GAGVSQSPSNKVTEKGKDVELRCDPISGHTALYWYRQSLGQGLEFLIYFQGNSAPDKSGLPSDRFSAERTGGSVSTLTIQRTQQEDSAVYLCASSLAGTGHQPQHFGDGTRLSIL.

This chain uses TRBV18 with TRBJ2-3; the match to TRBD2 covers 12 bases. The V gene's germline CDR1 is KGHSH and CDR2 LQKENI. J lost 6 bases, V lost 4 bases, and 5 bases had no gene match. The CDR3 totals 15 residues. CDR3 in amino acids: CASSLWTSGDDTQYF. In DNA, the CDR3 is TGTGCCAGCTCACTATGGACTAGCGGGGATGATACGCAGTATTTT.

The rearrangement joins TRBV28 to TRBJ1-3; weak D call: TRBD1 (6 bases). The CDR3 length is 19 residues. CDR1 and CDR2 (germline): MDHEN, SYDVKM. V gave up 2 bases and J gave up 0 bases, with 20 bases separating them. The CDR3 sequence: CASSLPLGVGAGSGNTIYF. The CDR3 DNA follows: TGTGCCAGCAGTTTACCCCTTGGTGTGGGGGCCGGCTCTGGAAACACCATATATTTT.

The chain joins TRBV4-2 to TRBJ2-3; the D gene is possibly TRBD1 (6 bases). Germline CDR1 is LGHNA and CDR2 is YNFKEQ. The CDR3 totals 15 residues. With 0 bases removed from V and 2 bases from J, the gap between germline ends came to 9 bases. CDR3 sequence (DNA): TGTGCCAGCAGCCAAGAAGGACAGCCCACAGATACGCAGTATTTT. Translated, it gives CASSQEGQPTDTQYF.

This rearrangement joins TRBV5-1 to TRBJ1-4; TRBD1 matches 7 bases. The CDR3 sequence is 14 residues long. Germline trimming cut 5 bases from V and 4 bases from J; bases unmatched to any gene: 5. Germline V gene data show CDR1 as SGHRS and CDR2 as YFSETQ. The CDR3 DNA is TGCGCCAGCAGGGGGACAGACTATAATGAAAAACTGTTTTTT. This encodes CASRGTDYNEKLFF. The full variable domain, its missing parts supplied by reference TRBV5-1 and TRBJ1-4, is KAGVTQTPRYLIKTRGQQVTLSCSPISGHRSVSWYQQTPGQGLQFLFEYFSETQRNKGNFPGRFSGRQFSNSRSEMNVSTLELGDSALYLCASRGTDYNEKLFFGSGTQLSVL.

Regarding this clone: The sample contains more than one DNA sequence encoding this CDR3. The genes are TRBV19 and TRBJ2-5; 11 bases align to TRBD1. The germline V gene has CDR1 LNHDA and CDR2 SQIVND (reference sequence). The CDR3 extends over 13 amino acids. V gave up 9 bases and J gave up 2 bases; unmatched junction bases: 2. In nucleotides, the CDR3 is TGTGCCAGCCGGGACAGGGGGCAAGAGACCCAGTACTTC. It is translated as CASRDRGQETQYF. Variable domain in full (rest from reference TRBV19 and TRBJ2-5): DGGITQSPKYLFRKEGQNVTLSCEQNLNHDAMYWYRQDPGQGLRLIYYSQIVNDFQKGDIAEGYSVSREKKESFPLTVTSAQKNPTAFYLCASRDRGQETQYFGPGTRLLVL.

CDR3 sequence reads: CASRGGTPLSPQHF. As DNA, the CDR3 is TGTGCCAGCAGAGGCGGGACCCCCCTTTCGCCCCAGCATTTT. The rearrangement links TRBV27 to TRBJ1-5, with D possibly TRBD1 on 5 matching bases. CDR3 size: 14 residues. The germline gives CDR1 MNHEY, CDR2 SMNVEV (reference sequence). The V gene lost 6 bases and the J gene lost 9 bases, with 18 bases spanning the gap.

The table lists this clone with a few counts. CDR3 sequence (DNA): TGTGCCAGCAGCTACGGCGGGGGGGCAGATACGCAGTATTTT. It encodes CASSYGGGADTQYF. The V gene is TRBV5-6, the J gene TRBJ2-3; 9 bases line up with TRBD2. CDR1 and CDR2 from the germline V gene are SGHDT and YYEEEE. V dropped 3 bases and J dropped 4; count of bases not matched to a gene: 3. The CDR3 sequence is 14 residues long.

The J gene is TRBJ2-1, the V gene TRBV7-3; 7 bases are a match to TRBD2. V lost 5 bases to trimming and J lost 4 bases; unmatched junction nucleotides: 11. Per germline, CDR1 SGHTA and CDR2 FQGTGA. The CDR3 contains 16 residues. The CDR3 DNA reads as TGTGCCAGCAGCCCCTATAGAGCGGGGCCGTACAATGAGCAGTTCTTC. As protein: CASSPYRAGPYNEQFF.

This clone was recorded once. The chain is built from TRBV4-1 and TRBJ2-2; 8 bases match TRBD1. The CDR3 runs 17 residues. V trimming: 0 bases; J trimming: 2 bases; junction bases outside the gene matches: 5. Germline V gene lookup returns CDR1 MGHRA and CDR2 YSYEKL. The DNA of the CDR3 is TGCGCCAGCAGCCAAGATTGGACAGGGTTCAACACCGGGGAGCTGTTTTTT. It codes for CASSQDWTGFNTGELFF.

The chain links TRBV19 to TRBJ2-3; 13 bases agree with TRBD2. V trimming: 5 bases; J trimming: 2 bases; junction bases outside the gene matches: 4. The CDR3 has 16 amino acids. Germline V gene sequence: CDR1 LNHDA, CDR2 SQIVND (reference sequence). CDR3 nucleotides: TGTGCCAGTAGTCCCGGACTAGCGGGGGTCACAGATACGCAGTATTTT. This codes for CASSPGLAGVTDTQYF. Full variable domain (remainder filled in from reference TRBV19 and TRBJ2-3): DGGITQSPKYLFRKEGQNVTLSCEQNLNHDAMYWYRQDPGQGLRLIYYSQIVNDFQKGDIAEGYSVSREKKESFPLTVTSAQKNPTAFYLCASSPGLAGVTDTQYFGPGTRLTVL.

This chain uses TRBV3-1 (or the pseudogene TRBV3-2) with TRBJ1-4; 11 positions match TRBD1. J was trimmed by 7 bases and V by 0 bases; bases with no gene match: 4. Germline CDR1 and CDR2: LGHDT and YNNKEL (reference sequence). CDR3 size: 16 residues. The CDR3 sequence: CASSQDGTGGSEKLFF. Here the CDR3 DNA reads TGTGCCAGCAGCCAAGATGGGACAGGGGGGTCTGAAAAACTGTTTTTT.